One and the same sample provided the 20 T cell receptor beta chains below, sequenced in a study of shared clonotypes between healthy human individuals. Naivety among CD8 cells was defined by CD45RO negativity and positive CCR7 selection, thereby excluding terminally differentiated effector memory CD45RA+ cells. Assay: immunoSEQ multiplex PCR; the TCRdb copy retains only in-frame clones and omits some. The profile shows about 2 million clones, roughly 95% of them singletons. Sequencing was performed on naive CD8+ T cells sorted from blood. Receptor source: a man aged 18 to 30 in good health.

This chain's CDR3 is CACLPTGNYGYTF. The CDR3 nucleotides are TGTGCCTGCTTACCGACGGGGAACTATGGCTACACCTTC. This rearrangement joins TRBV30 to TRBJ1-2; D ambiguous. The ends were cut back, 6 bases at V and 2 bases at J, with 13 bases in the middle. Germline V gene sequence: CDR1 GTSNPN, CDR2 SVGIG (reference sequence). CDR3 size: 13 residues.

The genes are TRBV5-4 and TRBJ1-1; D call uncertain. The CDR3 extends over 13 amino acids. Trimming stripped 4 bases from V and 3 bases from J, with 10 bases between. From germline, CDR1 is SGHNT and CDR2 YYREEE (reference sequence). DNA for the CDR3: TGTGCCAGCAGCCCCCCGAGCCACACTGAAGCTTTCTTT. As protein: CASSPPSHTEAFF. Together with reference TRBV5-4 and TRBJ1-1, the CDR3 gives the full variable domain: ETGVTQSPTHLIKTRGQQVTLRCSSQSGHNTVSWYQQALGQGPQFIFQYYREEENGRGNFPPRFSGLQFPNYSSELNVNALELDDSALYLCASSPPSHTEAFFGQGTRLTVV.

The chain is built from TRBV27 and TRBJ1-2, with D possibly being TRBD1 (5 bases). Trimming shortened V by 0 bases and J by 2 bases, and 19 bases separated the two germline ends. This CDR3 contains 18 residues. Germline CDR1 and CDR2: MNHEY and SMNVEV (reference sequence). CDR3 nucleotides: TGTGCCAGCAGTTTATCGGAGCTAGCAGGGCTTGGCAACTATGGCTACACCTTC. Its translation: CASSLSELAGLGNYGYTF.

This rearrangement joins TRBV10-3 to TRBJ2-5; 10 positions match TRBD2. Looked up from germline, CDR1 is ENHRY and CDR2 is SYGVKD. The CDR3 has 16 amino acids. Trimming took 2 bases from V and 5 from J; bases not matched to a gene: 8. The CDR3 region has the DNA TGTGCCATCAGTGAGGGGAGCGGGGGGGCGGTGGAGACCCAGTACTTC. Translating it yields CAISEGSGGAVETQYF.

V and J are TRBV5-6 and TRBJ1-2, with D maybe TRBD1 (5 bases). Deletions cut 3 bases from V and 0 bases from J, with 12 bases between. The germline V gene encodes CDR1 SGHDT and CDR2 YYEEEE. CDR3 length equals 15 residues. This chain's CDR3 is CASSWGDVPNYGYTF. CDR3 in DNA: TGTGCCAGCAGCTGGGGGGACGTCCCTAACTATGGCTACACCTTC.

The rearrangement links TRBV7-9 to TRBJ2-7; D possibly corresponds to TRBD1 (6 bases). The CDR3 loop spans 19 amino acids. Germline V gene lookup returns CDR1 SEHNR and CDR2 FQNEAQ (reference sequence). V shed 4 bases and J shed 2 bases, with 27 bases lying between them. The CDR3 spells CASSSTVTLDSTRPYEQYF. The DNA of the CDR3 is TGTGCCAGCAGCTCGACGGTTACCTTGGACAGCACGAGGCCCTACGAGCAGTACTTC. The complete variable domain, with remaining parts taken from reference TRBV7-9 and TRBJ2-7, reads DTGVSQNPRHKITKRGQNVTFRCDPISEHNRLYWYRQTLGQGPEFLTYFQNEAQLEKSRLLSDRFSAERPKGSFSTLEIQRTEQGDSAMYLCASSSTVTLDSTRPYEQYFGPGTRLTVT.

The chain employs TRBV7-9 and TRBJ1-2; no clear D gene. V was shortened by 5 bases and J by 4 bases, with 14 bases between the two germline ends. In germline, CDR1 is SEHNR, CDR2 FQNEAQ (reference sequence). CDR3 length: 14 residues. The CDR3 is CASSPSWGSYGYTF. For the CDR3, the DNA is TGTGCCAGCAGCCCGAGTTGGGGATCCTATGGCTACACCTTC.

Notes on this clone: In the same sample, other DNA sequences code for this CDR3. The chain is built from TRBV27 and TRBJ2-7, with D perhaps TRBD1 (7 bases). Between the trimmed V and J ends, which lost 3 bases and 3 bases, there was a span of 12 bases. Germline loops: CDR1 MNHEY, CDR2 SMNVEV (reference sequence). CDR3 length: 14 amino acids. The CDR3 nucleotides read TGTGCCAGCAGTTTTGGAGGGGGCGGCTACGAGCAGTACTTC. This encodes CASSFGGGGYEQYF.

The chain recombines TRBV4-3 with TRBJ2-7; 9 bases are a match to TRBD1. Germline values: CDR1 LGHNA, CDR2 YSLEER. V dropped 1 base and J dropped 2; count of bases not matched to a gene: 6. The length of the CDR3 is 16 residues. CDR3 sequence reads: CASSQVTGGNPYEQYF. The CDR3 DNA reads TGCGCCAGCAGCCAAGTGACAGGGGGTAACCCCTACGAGCAGTACTTC.

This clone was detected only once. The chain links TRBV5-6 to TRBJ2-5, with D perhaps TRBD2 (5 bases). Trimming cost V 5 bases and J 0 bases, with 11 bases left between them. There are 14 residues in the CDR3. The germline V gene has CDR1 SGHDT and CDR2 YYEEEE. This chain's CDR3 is CASSLPGYQETQYF. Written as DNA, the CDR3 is TGTGCCAGCAGTCTCCCGGGGTACCAAGAGACCCAGTACTTC.

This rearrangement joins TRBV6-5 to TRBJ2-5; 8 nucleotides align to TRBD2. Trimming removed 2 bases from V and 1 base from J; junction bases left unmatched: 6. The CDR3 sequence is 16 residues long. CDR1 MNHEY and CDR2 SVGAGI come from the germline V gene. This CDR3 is CASSYGNGGAQETQYF. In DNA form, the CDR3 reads TGTGCCAGCAGTTACGGTAACGGGGGGGCCCAAGAGACCCAGTACTTC.

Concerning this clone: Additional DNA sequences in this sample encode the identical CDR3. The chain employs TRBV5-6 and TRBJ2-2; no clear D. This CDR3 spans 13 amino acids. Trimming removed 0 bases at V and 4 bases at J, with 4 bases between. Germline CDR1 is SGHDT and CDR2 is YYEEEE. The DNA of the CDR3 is TGTGCCAGCAGCTTGGGATCCACCGGGGAGCTGTTTTTT. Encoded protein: CASSLGSTGELFF.

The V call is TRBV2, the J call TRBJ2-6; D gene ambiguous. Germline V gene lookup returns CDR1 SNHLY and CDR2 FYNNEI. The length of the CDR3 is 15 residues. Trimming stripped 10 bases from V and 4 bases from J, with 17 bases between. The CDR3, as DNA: TGTGCCACCCTCCCCCCCGGGTCCGGGGCCAACGTCCTGACTTTC. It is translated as CATLPPGSGANVLTF.

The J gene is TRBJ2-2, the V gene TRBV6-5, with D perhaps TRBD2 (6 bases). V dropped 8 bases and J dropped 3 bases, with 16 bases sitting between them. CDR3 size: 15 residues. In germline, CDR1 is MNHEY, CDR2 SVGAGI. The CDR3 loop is CASGPGLPHTGELFF. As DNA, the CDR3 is TGTGCCAGCGGCCCGGGACTCCCTCACACCGGGGAGCTGTTTTTT.

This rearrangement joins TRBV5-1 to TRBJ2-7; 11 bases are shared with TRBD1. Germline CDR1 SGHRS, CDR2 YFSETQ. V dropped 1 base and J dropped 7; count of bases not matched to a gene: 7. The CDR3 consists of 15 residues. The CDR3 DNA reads TGCGCCAGCAGCTTGTACTCCGGACAGGGGGCTGAGCAGTACTTC. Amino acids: CASSLYSGQGAEQYF.

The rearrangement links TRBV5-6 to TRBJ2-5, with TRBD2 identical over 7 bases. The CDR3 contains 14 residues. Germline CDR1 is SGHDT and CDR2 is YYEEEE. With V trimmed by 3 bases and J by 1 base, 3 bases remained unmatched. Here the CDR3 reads CASSSRGTQETQYF. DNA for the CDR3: TGTGCCAGCAGCTCGCGGGGGACCCAAGAGACCCAGTACTTC.

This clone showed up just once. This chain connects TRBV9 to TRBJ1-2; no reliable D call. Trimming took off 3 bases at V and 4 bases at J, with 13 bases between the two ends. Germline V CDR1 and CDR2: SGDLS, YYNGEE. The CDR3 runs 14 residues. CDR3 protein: CASSDSSGIYGYTF. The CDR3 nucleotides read TGTGCCAGCAGCGATTCTTCTGGGATCTATGGCTACACCTTC.

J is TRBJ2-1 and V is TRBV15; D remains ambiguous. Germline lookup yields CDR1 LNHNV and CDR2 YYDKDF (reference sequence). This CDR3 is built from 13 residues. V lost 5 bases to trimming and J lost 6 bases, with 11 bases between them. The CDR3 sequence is CATSDGVSNEQFF. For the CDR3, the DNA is TGTGCCACCAGCGATGGAGTCTCCAATGAGCAGTTCTTC.

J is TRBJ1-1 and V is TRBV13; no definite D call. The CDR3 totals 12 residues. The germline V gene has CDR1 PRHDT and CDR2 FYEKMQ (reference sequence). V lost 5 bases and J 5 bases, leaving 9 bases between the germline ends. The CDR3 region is CASSVERTEAFF. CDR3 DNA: TGTGCCAGCAGCGTCGAAAGGACTGAAGCTTTCTTT.

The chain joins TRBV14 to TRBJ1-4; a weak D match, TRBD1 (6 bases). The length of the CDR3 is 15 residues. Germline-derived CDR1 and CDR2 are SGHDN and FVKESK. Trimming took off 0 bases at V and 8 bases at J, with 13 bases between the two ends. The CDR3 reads CASSQDRGGEEKLFF. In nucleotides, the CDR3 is TGTGCCAGCAGCCAAGATCGCGGGGGCGAGGAAAAACTGTTTTTT.